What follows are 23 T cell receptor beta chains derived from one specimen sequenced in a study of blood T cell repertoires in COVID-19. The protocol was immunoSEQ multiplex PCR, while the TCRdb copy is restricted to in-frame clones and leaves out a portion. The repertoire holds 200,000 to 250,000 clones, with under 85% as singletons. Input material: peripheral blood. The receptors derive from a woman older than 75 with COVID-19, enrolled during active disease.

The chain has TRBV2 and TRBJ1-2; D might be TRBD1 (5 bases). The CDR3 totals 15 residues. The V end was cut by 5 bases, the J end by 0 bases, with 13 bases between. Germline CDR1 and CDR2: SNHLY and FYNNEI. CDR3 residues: CASSNRQRTNYGYTF. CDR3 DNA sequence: TGTGCCAGCAGTAACCGACAGCGCACTAACTATGGCTACACCTTC.

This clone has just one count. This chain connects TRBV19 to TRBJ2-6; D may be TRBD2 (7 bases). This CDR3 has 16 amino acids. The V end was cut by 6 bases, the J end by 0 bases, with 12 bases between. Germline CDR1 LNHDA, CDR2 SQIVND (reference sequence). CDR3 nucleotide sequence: TGTGCCAGTAGCCAGGGGAGGGGCTCTGGGGCCAACGTCCTGACTTTC. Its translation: CASSQGRGSGANVLTF.

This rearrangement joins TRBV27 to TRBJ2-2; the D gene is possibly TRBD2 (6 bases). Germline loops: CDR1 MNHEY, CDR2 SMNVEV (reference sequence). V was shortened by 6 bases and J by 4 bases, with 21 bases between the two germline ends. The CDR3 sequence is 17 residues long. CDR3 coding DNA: TGTGCCAGCAGACTCTATAGTTATGGAGGGGCCACCGGGGAGCTGTTTTTT. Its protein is CASRLYSYGGATGELFF.

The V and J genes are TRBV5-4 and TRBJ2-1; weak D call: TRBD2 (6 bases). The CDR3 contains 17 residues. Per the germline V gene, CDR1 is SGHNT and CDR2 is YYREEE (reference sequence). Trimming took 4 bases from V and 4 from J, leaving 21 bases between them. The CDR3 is CASSLDASAFSYNEQFF. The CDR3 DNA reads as TGTGCCAGCAGCCTCGACGCTAGCGCGTTCTCATACAATGAGCAGTTCTTC.

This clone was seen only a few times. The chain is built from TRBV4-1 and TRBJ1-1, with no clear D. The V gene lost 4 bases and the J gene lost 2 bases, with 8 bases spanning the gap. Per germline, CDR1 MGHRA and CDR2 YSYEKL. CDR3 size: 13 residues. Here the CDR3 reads CASSLWANTEAFF. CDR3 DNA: TGCGCCAGCAGCCTATGGGCTAACACTGAAGCTTTCTTT.

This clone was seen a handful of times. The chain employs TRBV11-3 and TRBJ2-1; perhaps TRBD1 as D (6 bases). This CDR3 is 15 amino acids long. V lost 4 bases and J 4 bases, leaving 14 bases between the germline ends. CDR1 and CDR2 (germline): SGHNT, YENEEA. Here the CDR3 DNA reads TGTGCCAGCAGCTCGGACAGCAGAAGTTACAATGAGCAGTTCTTC. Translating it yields CASSSDSRSYNEQFF.

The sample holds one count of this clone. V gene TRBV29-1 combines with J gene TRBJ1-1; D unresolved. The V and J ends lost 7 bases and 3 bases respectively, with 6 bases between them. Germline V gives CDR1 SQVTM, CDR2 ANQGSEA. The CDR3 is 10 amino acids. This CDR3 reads CSGGDTEAFF. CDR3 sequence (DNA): TGCAGCGGCGGGGACACTGAAGCTTTCTTT. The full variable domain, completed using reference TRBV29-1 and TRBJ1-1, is SAVISQKPSRDICQRGTSLTIQCQVDSQVTMMFWYRQQPGQSLTLIATANQGSEATYESGFVIDKFPISRPNLTFSTLTVSNMSPEDSSIYLCSGGDTEAFFGQGTRLTVV.

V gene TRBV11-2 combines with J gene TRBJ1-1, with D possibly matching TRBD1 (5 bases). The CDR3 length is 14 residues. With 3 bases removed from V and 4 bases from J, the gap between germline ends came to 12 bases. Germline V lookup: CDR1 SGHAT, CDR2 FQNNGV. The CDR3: CASSFQDTSTEAFF. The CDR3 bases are TGTGCCAGCAGCTTCCAGGACACATCCACTGAAGCTTTCTTT.

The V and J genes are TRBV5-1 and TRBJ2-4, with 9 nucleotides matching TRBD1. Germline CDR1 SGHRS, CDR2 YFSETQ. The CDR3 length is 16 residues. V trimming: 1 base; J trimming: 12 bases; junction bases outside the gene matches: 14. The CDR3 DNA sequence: TGCGCCAGCAGCTTGTACCTGGGACAGGGCTCGACAGGTCAGTACTTC. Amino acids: CASSLYLGQGSTGQYF. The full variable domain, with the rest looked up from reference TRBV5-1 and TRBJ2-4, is KAGVTQTPRYLIKTRGQQVTLSCSPISGHRSVSWYQQTPGQGLQFLFEYFSETQRNKGNFPGRFSGRQFSNSRSEMNVSTLELGDSALYLCASSLYLGQGSTGQYFGAGTRLSVL.

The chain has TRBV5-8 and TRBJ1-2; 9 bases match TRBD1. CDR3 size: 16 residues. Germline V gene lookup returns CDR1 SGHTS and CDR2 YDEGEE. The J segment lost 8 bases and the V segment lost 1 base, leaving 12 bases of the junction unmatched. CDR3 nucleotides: TGTGCCAGCAGCTTGTTCCCCGGACAGGGGACAAAAGGCTACACCTTC. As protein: CASSLFPGQGTKGYTF. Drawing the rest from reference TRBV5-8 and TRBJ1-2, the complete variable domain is EAGVTQSPTHLIKTRGQQATLRCSPISGHTSVYWYQQALGLGLQFLLWYDEGEERNRGNFPPRFSGRQFPNYSSELNVNALELEDSALYLCASSLFPGQGTKGYTFGSGTRLTVV.

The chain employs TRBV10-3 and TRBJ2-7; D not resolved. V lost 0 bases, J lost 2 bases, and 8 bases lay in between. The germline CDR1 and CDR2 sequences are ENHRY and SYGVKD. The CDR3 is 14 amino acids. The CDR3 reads CAISESAGPYEQYF. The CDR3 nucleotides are TGTGCCATCAGTGAGTCGGCAGGTCCCTACGAGCAGTACTTC.

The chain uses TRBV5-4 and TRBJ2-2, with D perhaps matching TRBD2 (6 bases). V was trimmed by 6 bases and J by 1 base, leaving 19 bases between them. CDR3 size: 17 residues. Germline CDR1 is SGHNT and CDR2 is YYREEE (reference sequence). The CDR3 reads CASTPGLRRGNTGELFF. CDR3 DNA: TGTGCCAGCACGCCGGGATTGCGGAGGGGGAACACCGGGGAGCTGTTTTTT. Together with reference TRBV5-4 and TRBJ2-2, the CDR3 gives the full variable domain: ETGVTQSPTHLIKTRGQQVTLRCSSQSGHNTVSWYQQALGQGPQFIFQYYREEENGRGNFPPRFSGLQFPNYSSELNVNALELDDSALYLCASTPGLRRGNTGELFFGEGSRLTVL.

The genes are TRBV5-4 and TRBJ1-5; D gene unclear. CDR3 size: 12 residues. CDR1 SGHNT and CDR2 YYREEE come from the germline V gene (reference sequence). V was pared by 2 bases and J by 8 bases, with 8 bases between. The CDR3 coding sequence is TGTGCCAGCAGCTTTTTTGAGGAGCCCCAGCATTTT. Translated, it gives CASSFFEEPQHF.

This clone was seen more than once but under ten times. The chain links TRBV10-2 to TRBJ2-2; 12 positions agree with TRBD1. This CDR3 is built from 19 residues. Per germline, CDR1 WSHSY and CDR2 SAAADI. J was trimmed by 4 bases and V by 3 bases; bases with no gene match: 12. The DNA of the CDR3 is TGCGCCAGCAGTGATATTCTTGGGACAGGGGGCTCGGGCACCGGGGAGCTGTTTTTT. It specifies CASSDILGTGGSGTGELFF.

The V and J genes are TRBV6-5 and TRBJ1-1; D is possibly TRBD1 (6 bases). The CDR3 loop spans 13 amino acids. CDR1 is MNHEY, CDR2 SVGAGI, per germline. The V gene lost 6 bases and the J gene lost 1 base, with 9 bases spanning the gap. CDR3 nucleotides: TGTGCCAGCAGCCAACAGGGGAACACTGAAGCTTTCTTT. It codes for CASSQQGNTEAFF.

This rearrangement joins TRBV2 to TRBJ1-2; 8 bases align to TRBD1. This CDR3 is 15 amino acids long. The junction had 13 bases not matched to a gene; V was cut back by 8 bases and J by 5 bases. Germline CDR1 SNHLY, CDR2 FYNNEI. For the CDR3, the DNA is TGTGCCAGCCAAGCAATGACAGGGGTGGCGTATGGCTACACCTTC. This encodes CASQAMTGVAYGYTF.

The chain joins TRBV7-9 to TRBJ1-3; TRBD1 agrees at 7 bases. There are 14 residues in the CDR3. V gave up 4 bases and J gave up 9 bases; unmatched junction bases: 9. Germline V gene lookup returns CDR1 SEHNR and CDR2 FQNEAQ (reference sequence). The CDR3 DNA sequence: TGTGCCAGCAGCTCCCAACAGGGGCGAGGCACCATATATTTT. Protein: CASSSQQGRGTIYF.

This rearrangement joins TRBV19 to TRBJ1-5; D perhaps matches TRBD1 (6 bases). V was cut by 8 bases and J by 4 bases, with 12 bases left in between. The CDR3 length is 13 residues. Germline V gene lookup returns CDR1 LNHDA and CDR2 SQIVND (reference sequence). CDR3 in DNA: TGTGCCAGTGCCAACAGGGAGAATCAGCCCCAGCATTTT. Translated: CASANRENQPQHF.

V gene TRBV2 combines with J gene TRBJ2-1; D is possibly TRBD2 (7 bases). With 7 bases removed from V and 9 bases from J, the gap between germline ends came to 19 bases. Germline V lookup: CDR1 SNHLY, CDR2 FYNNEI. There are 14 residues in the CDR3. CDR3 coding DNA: TGTGCCAGCATAGAGATGGGGGGGGCCATTGAGCAGTTCTTC. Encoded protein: CASIEMGGAIEQFF.

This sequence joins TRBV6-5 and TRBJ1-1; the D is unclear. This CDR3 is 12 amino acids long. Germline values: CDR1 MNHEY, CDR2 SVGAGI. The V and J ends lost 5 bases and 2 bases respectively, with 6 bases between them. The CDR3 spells CASSNQNTEAFF. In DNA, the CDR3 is TGTGCCAGCAGTAATCAAAACACTGAAGCTTTCTTT.

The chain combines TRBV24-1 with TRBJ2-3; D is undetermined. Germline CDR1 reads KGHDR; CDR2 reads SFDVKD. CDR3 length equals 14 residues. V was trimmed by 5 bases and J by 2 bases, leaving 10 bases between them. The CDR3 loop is CATSASDPTDTQYF. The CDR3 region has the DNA TGTGCCACCAGTGCCAGTGATCCCACAGATACGCAGTATTTT.

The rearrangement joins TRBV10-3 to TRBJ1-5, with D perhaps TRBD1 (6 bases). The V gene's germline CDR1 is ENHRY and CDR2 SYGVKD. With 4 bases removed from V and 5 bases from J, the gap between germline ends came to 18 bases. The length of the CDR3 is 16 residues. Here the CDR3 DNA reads TGTGCCATCAGTGCCCGAGGGGGGGCGGCTCATCAGCCCCAGCATTTT. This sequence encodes CAISARGGAAHQPQHF.

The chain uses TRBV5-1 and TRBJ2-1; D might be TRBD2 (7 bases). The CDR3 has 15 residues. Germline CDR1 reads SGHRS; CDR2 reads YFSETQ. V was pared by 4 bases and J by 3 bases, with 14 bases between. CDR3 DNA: TGCGCCAGCAGCCAAGGGGGGGCGAGCTACAATGAGCAGTTCTTC. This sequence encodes CASSQGGASYNEQFF. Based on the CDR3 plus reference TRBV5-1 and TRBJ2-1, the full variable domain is KAGVTQTPRYLIKTRGQQVTLSCSPISGHRSVSWYQQTPGQGLQFLFEYFSETQRNKGNFPGRFSGRQFSNSRSEMNVSTLELGDSALYLCASSQGGASYNEQFFGPGTRLTVL.